This T cell receptor (beta chain) came from a study of CD8 T cells in Susac syndrome. The germline V gene has CDR1 SQVTM and CDR2 ANQGSEA. Deletions cut 3 bases from V and 2 bases from J, with 18 bases between. This CDR3 has 16 amino acids. Random hexamers served to reverse transcribe roughly 0.45 to 1 ug RNA. Amplification of the TCR beta CDR3 was carried out by immunoSEQ multiplex PCR, which spanned a total of 54 Vbeta and 13 Jbeta segments. TCRdb reprocessed the immunoSEQ multiplex PCR reads with MiXCR, giving one entry per CDR3 protein. This table holds about 300,000 distinct CDR3 sequences, 80% to 90% found once. Peripheral blood CD8+ and CD4+ T cells were profiled by TCR beta sequencing. TEMRA cells were FACS-enriched, and CD8+ and CD4+ T cells were isolated negatively.

This receptor was obtained from a human donor with multiple sclerosis. V and J are TRBV29-1 and TRBJ2-3, with D possibly called TRBD1 or TRBD2 (5 bases each). Sequences were obtained from CD8+ T cells from PBMCs. CDR3 region: CSVDPRDGGNTDTQYF. The DNA for the CDR3 is TGCAGCGTTGACCCCAGGGACGGAGGAAACACAGATACGCAGTATTTT.